The text below deals with one T cell receptor beta chain. The protocol was immunoSEQ multiplex PCR, while the TCRdb copy is restricted to in-frame clones and leaves out a portion. The profile covers 95,000 to 150,000 clones, with 80% appearing a single time and roughly 16% taken by the ten largest. The sample is drawn from a study of blood T cell repertoires in COVID-19. Study in general: Specimens from acute and convalescent COVID-19 originated in the United States, Italy and Spain. Sources were T cells, B-cell-depleted T cells, or PBMCs; the material itself was cDNA or gDNA.

The sequencing input was peripheral blood. This TCR derives from a man aged 60 to 69 with active or convalescent COVID-19.

Written as DNA, the CDR3 is TGTGCCAGCAGTGGAGACTATGGCTACACCTTC. Encoded protein: CASSGDYGYTF. The gene calls are TRBV28 and TRBJ1-2; D is unclear. The CDR3 runs 11 residues. The germline V gene has CDR1 MDHEN and CDR2 SYDVKM. V was trimmed by 5 bases and J by 3 bases, leaving 4 bases between them.